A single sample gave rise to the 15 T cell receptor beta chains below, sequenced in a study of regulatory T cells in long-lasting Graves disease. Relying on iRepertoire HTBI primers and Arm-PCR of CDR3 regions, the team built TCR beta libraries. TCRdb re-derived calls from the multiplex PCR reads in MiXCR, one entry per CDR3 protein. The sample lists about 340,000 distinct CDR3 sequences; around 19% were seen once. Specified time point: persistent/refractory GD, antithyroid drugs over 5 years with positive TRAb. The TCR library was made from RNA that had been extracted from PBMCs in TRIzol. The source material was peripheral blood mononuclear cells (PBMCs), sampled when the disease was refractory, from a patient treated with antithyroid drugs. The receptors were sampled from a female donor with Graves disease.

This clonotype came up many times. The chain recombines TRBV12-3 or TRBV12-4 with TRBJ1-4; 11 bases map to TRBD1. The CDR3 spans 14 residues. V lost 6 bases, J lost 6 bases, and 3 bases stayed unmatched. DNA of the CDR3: TGTGCCAGCAGCTGGACAGGGGGCGATGAAAAACTGTTTTTT. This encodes CASSWTGGDEKLFF.

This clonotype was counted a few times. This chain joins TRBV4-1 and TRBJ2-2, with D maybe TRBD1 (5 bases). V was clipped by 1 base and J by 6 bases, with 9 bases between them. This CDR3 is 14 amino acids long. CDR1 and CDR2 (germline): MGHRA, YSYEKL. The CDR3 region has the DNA TGCGCCAGCAGCCAAGGTCAGGGATCCGGGGAGCTGTTTTTT. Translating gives CASSQGQGSGELFF.

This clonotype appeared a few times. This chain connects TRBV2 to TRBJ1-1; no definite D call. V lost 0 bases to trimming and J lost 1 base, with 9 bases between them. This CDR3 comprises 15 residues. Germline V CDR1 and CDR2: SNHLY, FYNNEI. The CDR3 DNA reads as TGTGCCAGCAGTGAAGCTGGCGCCAGGAACACTGAAGCTTTCTTT. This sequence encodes CASSEAGARNTEAFF.

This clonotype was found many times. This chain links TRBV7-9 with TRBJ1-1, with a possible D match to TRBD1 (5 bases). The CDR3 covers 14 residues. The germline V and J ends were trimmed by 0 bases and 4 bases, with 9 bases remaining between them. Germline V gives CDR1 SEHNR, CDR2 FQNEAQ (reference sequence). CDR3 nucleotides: TGTGCCAGCAGCTTAGCGCGGGGGACCACTGAAGCTTTCTTT. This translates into CASSLARGTTEAFF.

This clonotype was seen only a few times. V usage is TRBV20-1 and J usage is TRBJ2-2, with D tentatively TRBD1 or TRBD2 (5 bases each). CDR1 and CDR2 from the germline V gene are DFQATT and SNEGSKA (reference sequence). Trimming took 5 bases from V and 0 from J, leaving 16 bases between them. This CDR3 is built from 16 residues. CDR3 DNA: TGCAGTGCTTACTCTTCCGGGACGGCGAACACCGGGGAGCTGTTTTTT. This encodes CSAYSSGTANTGELFF.

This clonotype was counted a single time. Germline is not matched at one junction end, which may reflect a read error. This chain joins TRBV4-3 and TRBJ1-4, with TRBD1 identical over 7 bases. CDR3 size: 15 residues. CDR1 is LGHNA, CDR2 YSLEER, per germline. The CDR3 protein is CASSQDSGQQNTALF. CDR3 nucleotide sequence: TGCGCCAGCAGCCAAGATTCGGGACAGCAGAACACCGCCCTGTTT.

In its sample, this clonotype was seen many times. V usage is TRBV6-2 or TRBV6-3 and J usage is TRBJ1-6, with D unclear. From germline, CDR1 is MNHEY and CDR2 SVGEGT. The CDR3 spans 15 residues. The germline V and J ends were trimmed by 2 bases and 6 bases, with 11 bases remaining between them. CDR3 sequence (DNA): TGTGCCAGCAGTTACAGAGGGAGCGGTAATTCACCCCTCCACTTT. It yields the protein CASSYRGSGNSPLHF.

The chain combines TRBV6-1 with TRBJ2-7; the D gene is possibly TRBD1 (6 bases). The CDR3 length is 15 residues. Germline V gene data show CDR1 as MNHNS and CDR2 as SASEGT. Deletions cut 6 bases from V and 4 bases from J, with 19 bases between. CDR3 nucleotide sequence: TGTGCCAGCAGGCCCTTTCGAGGGGACACTTACGAGCAGTACTTC. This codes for CASRPFRGDTYEQYF.

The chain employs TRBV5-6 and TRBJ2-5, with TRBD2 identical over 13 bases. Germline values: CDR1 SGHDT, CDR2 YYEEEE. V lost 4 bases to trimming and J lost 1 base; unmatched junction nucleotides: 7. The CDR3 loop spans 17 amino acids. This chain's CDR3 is CASSLKGLAGLQETQYF. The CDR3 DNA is TGTGCCAGCAGCCTCAAGGGACTAGCGGGACTCCAAGAGACCCAGTACTTC.

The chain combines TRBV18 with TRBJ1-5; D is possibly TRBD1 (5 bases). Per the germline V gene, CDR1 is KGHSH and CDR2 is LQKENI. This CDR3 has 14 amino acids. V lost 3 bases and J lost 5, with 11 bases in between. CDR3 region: CASSPGRGDQPQHF. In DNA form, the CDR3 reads TGTGCCAGCTCACCGGGACGGGGGGATCAGCCCCAGCATTTT.

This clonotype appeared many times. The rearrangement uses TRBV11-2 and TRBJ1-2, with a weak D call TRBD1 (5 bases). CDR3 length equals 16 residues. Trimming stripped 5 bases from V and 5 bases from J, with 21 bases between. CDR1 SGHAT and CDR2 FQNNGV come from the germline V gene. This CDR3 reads CASSPTTSRGRYGYTF. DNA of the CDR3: TGTGCCAGCAGCCCCACAACCTCGCGGGGGAGGTATGGCTACACCTTC.

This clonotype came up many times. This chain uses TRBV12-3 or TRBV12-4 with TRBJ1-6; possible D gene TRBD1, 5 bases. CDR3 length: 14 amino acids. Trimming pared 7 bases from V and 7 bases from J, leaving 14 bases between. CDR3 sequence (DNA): TGTGCCAGCACTCTCGGGGGAGGGAATTCACCCCTCCACTTT. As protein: CASTLGGGNSPLHF.

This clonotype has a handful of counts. The CDR3 region has the DNA TGTGCCAGCAGCCCCGCAGGACTAGCGGGGCTCAATGAGCAGTTCTTC. This gives the protein CASSPAGLAGLNEQFF. The chain joins TRBV7-8 to TRBJ2-1; 12 nucleotides match TRBD2. Germline V gives CDR1 SGHVS, CDR2 FQNEAQ. The V segment lost 5 bases and the J segment 6 bases; nucleotides outside the gene matches: 8. CDR3 length: 16 residues. The full variable domain, with the rest looked up from reference TRBV7-8 and TRBJ2-1, is GAGVSQSPRYKVAKRGQDVALRCDPISGHVSLFWYQQALGQGPEFLTYFQNEAQLDKSGLPSDRFFAERPEGSVSTLKIQRTQQEDSAVYLCASSPAGLAGLNEQFFGPGTRLTVL.

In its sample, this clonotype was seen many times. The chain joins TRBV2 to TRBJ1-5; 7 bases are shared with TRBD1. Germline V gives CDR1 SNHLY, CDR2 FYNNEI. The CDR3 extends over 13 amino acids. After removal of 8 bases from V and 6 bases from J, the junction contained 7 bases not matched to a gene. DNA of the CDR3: TGTGCCAGCGGCAACAGGGGCGTTCAGCCCCAGCATTTT. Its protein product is CASGNRGVQPQHF. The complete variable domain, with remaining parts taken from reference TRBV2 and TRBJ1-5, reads EPEVTQTPSHQVTQMGQEVILRCVPISNHLYFYWYRQILGQKVEFLVSFYNNEISEKSEIFDDQFSVERPDGSNFTLKIRSTKLEDSAMYFCASGNRGVQPQHFGDGTRLSIL.

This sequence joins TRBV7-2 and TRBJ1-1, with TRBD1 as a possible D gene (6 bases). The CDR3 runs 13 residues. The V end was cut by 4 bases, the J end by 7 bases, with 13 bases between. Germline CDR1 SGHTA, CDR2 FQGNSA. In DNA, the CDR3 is TGTGCCAGCAGCTCGTCCCGACAGGTTGAAGCTTTCTTT. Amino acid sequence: CASSSSRQVEAFF.